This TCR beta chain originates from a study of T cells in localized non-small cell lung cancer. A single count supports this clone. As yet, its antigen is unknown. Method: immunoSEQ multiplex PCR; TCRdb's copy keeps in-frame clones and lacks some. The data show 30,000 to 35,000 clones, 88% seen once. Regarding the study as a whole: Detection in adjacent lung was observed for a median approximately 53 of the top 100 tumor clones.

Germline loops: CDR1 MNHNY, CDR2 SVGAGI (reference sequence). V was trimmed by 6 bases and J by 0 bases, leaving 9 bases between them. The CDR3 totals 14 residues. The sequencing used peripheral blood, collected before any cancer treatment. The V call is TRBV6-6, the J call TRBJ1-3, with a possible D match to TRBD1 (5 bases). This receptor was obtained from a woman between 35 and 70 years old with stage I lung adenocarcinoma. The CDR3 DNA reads TGTGCCAGCAGATCAGGGCGCTCTGGAAACACCATATATTTT. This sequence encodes CASRSGRSGNTIYF.